This is a list of T cell receptor beta chains from one sample in a study of blood T cell repertoires in COVID-19. Repertoires were generated with immunoSEQ multiplex PCR, while TCRdb's copy carries only in-frame clones and drops some. The sample records around 68,000 clones, roughly 82% being singletons. The sample was peripheral blood. The receptors come from a man older than 75 with active COVID-19. The CDR3 runs from the conserved cysteine through the conserved F or W. A D gene is named only where the DNA matches it firmly. Not every row has a clone size; where given, it reads once, few, many or a size class.

D: NA; V: TRBV11-1; size: NA; J: TRBJ2-1; DNA: TGTGCCAGCAGCGTTGGGCTTGAGCAGTTCTTC; CDR3: CASSVGLEQFF
D: TRBD1; V: TRBV3-1/TRBV3-2; size: few; J: TRBJ1-6; DNA: TGTGCCAGCAGCCGACGGGACAGGGTTATCTCACCCCTCCACTTT; CDR3: CASSRRDRVISPLHF
D: NA; V: TRBV14; size: NA; J: TRBJ2-5; DNA: TGTGCCAGCAGCCTACTAAGTTTCCAAGAGACCCAGTACTTC; CDR3: CASSLLSFQETQYF
D: NA; V: TRBV18; size: NA; J: TRBJ2-3; DNA: TGTGCCAGCTCACCACCGTTCAGGGTGTTCACAGATACGCAGTATTTT; CDR3: CASSPPFRVFTDTQYF
D: TRBD2; V: TRBV9; size: NA; J: TRBJ2-7; DNA: TGTGCCAGCAGCGGGGCTAGCGGGACCTACGAGCAGTACTTC; CDR3: CASSGASGTYEQYF
D: TRBD2; V: TRBV27; size: few; J: TRBJ2-1; DNA: TGTGCCAGCAGGTGGAGCGGGAGGGCCTACAATGAGCAGTTCTTC; CDR3: CASRWSGRAYNEQFF
D: NA; V: TRBV9; size: NA; J: TRBJ1-6; DNA: TGTGCCAGCAGCGGGGAAGGGGGGGGCATGAATTCACCCCTCCACTTT; CDR3: CASSGEGGGMNSPLHF
D: NA; V: TRBV7-6; size: NA; J: TRBJ2-2; DNA: TGTGCCAGCAGCTTAATCTTATGGGGACAAGCGAACACCGGGGAGCTGTTTTTT; CDR3: CASSLILWGQANTGELFF
D: TRBD1; V: TRBV5-4; size: many; J: TRBJ1-1; DNA: TGTGCCAGCAGCGAGGGACAGGGCCCAGGAGGCACTGAAGCTTTCTTT; CDR3: CASSEGQGPGGTEAFF
D: NA; V: TRBV5-1; size: NA; J: TRBJ1-2; DNA: TGCGCCAGCAGGTCAGGGGCCCACTACACCTTC; CDR3: CASRSGAHYTF
D: TRBD2; V: TRBV19; size: NA; J: TRBJ2-7; DNA: TGTGCCAGTAGTATGAGTCGGACTAGCGGGAGTTCAGCCTACGAGCAGTACTTC; CDR3: CASSMSRTSGSSAYEQYF
D: TRBD1; V: TRBV7-8; size: NA; J: TRBJ1-2; DNA: TGTGCCAGCAGCGGACAGGCGGGTCCCCCTAACTATGGCTACACCTTC; CDR3: CASSGQAGPPNYGYTF
D: NA; V: TRBV5-5; size: NA; J: TRBJ2-7; DNA: TGTGCCAGCAGTTACGGTCACGAGCAGTACTTC; CDR3: CASSYGHEQYF
D: NA; V: TRBV30; size: NA; J: TRBJ2-2; DNA: TGTGCCTGGAGTAAACATACGAACACCGGGGAGCTGTTTTTT; CDR3: CAWSKHTNTGELFF
D: NA; V: TRBV5-5; size: NA; J: TRBJ2-7; DNA: TGTGCCAGCAGCTTGCCCGGTAGCGTGAACGAGCAGTACTTC; CDR3: CASSLPGSVNEQYF
D: TRBD2; V: TRBV10-3; size: NA; J: TRBJ2-7; DNA: TGTGCCATCAGACACTCGACTAGCGGGGCGCCCTACGAGCAGTACTTC; CDR3: CAIRHSTSGAPYEQYF
D: TRBD2; V: TRBV18; size: NA; J: TRBJ2-3; DNA: TGTGCCAGCTCCCTAGCGGGGCGGGGAATAAGCACAGATACGCAGTATTTT; CDR3: CASSLAGRGISTDTQYF
D: NA; V: TRBV11-3; size: NA; J: TRBJ2-1; DNA: TGTGCCAGCAGCCGCGGGCTTGAGCAGTTCTTC; CDR3: CASSRGLEQFF
D: TRBD2; V: TRBV3-1/TRBV3-2; size: NA; J: TRBJ2-1; DNA: TGTGCCAGCAGCCTAGGGACTAGCTCCTACAATGAGCAGTTCTTC; CDR3: CASSLGTSSYNEQFF
D: TRBD2; V: TRBV3-1/TRBV3-2; size: once; J: TRBJ2-7; DNA: TGTGCCAGCAGCCAAGACAGCGGGAGGGTATCCGAGCAGTACTTC; CDR3: CASSQDSGRVSEQYF
D: TRBD1; V: TRBV14; size: NA; J: TRBJ1-6; DNA: TGTGCCAGCAGCCATACAGGGGGGATTCCCTCACCCCTCCACTTT; CDR3: CASSHTGGIPSPLHF
D: NA; V: TRBV9; size: NA; J: TRBJ1-2; DNA: TGTGCCAGCAGCGTAGGGGGGGACTATGGCTACACCTTC; CDR3: CASSVGGDYGYTF
D: TRBD1; V: TRBV6-6; size: NA; J: TRBJ1-3; DNA: TGTGCCAGCAGGCCACCTCAGGGGGCTTTTGGAAACACCATATATTTT; CDR3: CASRPPQGAFGNTIYF
D: NA; V: TRBV18; size: NA; J: TRBJ2-7; DNA: TGTGCCAGCTCACCTGGACAAACCGAATACGAGCAGTACTTC; CDR3: CASSPGQTEYEQYF
D: NA; V: TRBV6-6; size: NA; J: TRBJ2-5; DNA: TGTGCCAGCGGCGGTGCAGTACCTCAAGAGACCCAGTACTTC; CDR3: CASGGAVPQETQYF
D: TRBD1; V: TRBV7-6; size: NA; J: TRBJ1-3; DNA: TGTGCCAGCAGCTTAGGGTCAGGGGGAGCTGGAAACACCATATATTTT; CDR3: CASSLGSGGAGNTIYF
D: TRBD1; V: TRBV11-3; size: NA; J: TRBJ2-7; DNA: TGTGCCAGCAGCCCTCGGACAGGCTACGAGCAGTACTTC; CDR3: CASSPRTGYEQYF
D: NA; V: TRBV27; size: NA; J: TRBJ1-2; DNA: TGTGCCAGCAGTTTCATTGGCGGCAGGGCAGGAGCTAACTATGGCTACACCTTC; CDR3: CASSFIGGRAGANYGYTF
D: NA; V: TRBV20-1; size: NA; J: TRBJ2-3; DNA: TGCAGTGCTAGTCAAGCTATCCTTGCGACAGATACGCAGTATTTT; CDR3: CSASQAILATDTQYF
D: TRBD1; V: TRBV4-3; size: NA; J: TRBJ1-3; DNA: TGCGCCAGCAGCCAGACCCGACAGGGGCCCTCTGGAAACACCATATATTTT; CDR3: CASSQTRQGPSGNTIYF
D: NA; V: TRBV7-3; size: NA; J: TRBJ2-7; DNA: TGTGCCAGCAGCCTAGACAGATCCTACGAGCAGTACTTC; CDR3: CASSLDRSYEQYF
D: NA; V: TRBV5-1; size: NA; J: TRBJ1-4; DNA: TGCGCCAGCAGCTTGGACCACAGGGCAACTAATGAAAAACTGTTTTTT; CDR3: CASSLDHRATNEKLFF